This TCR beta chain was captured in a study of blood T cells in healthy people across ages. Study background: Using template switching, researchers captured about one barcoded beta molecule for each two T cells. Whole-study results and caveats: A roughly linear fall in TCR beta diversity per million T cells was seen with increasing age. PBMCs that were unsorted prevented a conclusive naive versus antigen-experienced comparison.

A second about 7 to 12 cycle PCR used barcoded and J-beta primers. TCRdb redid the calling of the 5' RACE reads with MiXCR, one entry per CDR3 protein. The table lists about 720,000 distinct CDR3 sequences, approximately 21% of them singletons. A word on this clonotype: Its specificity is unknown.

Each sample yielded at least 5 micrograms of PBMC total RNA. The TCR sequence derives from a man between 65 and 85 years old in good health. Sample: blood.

The CDR3 loop reads CSARDQSGGASSYNEQFF. CDR3 coding DNA: TGCAGTGCTAGAGATCAGAGCGGGGGGGCAAGCTCCTACAATGAGCAGTTCTTC. V usage is TRBV20-1 and J usage is TRBJ2-1; 10 positions match TRBD2. Trimming at V came to 0 bases and at J to 0 bases, leaving 8 bases not matched to a gene. This CDR3 is 18 amino acids long. CDR1 is DFQATT and CDR2 is SNEGSKA in the germline V gene (reference sequence).